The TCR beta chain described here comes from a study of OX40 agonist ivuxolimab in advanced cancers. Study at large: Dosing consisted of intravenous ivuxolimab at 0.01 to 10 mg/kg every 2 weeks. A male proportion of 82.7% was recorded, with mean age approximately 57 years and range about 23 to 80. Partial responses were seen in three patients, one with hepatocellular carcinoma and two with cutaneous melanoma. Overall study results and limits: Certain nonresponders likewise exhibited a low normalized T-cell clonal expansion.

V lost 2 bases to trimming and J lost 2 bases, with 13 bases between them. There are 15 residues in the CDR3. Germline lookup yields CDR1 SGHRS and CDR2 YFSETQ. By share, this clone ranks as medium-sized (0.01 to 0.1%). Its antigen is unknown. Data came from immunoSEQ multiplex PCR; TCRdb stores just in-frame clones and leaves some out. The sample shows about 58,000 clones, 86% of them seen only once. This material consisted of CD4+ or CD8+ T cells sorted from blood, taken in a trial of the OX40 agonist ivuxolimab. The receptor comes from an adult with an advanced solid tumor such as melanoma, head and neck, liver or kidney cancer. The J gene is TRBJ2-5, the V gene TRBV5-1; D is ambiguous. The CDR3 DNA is TGCGCCAGCAGCTTCTTGGTTGGGCAGCAAGAGACCCAGTACTTC. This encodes CASSFLVGQQETQYF.